The 25 T cell receptor beta chains presented below share a single source sample, sequenced in a study of T cells in tuberculosis (dated by TCRdb to the late 2010s). The label giving this sample's time point can be read as: new active TB diagnosis, blood taken before or within 7 days of starting treatment. The library was obtained by the immunoSEQ multiplex PCR assay. This immuneACCESS table, as held by TCRdb, lists in-frame sequences with V and J called but not all clones. Of the missing ones, under half trace to an unresolved V gene in checked studies; the others have no known cause. For this sample there are under 45,000 clones; roughly 90% appear just once. The ten largest account for less than 3% of the sample. The sequenced sample was PBMCs, obtained at tuberculosis diagnosis. The receptors derive from an adult with tuberculosis.

This clone occurred once. The rearrangement uses TRBV5-8 and TRBJ2-2, with 8 nucleotides matching TRBD2. CDR3 size: 16 residues. The junction had 6 bases not matched to a gene; V was cut back by 4 bases and J by 1 base. Germline V gene sequence: CDR1 SGHTS, CDR2 YDEGEE. The chain's CDR3 is CASSLRSGGNTGELFF. CDR3 nucleotide sequence: TGTGCCAGCAGCCTTAGAAGCGGGGGGAACACCGGGGAGCTGTTTTTT.

The chain joins TRBV19 to TRBJ2-2; 11 bases agree with TRBD1. The CDR3 length is 16 residues. V lost 10 bases, J lost 4 bases, and 11 bases stayed unmatched. CDR1 is LNHDA and CDR2 is SQIVND in the germline V gene (reference sequence). CDR3 in amino acids: CATHAYGTGGTGELFF. The CDR3, as DNA: TGTGCCACCCACGCTTATGGGACAGGGGGCACCGGGGAGCTGTTTTTT.

As for this clone: One end of the junction fails to match germline, which may point to a read error. The rearrangement links TRBV6-6 to TRBJ2-5; maybe TRBD2 (5 bases). Germline values: CDR1 MNHNY, CDR2 SVGAGI (reference sequence). The CDR3 contains 12 residues. Here the CDR3 DNA reads TGTGCCAGCAGTTACGAGGGCGCTCCGAGGCACTTC. It specifies CASSYEGAPRHF.

In its sample, this clone was seen once. The chain joins TRBV20-1 to TRBJ2-3, with D hard to call. The ends were cut back, 2 bases at V and 6 bases at J, with 6 bases in the middle. The CDR3 spans 11 residues. CDR1 DFQATT and CDR2 SNEGSKA come from the germline V gene (reference sequence). This chain's CDR3 is CSARKEDTQYF. The CDR3 nucleotides read TGCAGTGCTAGAAAGGAGGATACGCAGTATTTT.

V is TRBV27 and J is TRBJ2-7, with D possibly TRBD2 on 5 matching bases. V lost 2 bases, J lost 0 bases, and 8 bases lay in between. The V gene's germline CDR1 is MNHEY and CDR2 SMNVEV (reference sequence). The CDR3 runs to 14 residues. The CDR3 region is CASSLTAASYEQYF. The CDR3, as DNA: TGTGCCAGCAGTTTAACAGCGGCCTCCTACGAGCAGTACTTC.

As to this clone: A read error may produce the germline difference seen at one junction end. The rearrangement joins TRBV5-6 to TRBJ1-5; 8 nucleotides align to TRBD1. The CDR3 is 13 residues long. Per the germline V gene, CDR1 is SGHDT and CDR2 is YYEEEE. The CDR3 sequence is CANSLAGGSRVHF. In nucleotides, the CDR3 is TGTGCCAACAGCCTGGCAGGGGGCAGCCGCGTGCATTTT.

The chain links TRBV5-1 to TRBJ2-5; 12 bases are a match to TRBD2. Trimming at V came to 4 bases and at J to 2 bases, leaving 6 bases not matched to a gene. This CDR3 has 16 amino acids. CDR1 and CDR2 (germline): SGHRS, YFSETQ. CDR3 in DNA: TGCGCCAGCAGCCTAGGACTAGCGGGGATACAAGAGACCCAGTACTTC. This encodes CASSLGLAGIQETQYF.

The rearrangement joins TRBV5-5 to TRBJ1-2, with TRBD1 as a possible D gene (5 bases). V shed 4 bases and J shed 4 bases, with 11 bases lying between them. Germline V gives CDR1 SGHKS, CDR2 YYEKEE (reference sequence). The CDR3 has 13 amino acids. Here the CDR3 DNA reads TGTGCCAGCAGCGTTGGGACTCTCTATGGCTACACCTTC. This sequence encodes CASSVGTLYGYTF.

This clone has more than one count but fewer than ten. V is TRBV2 and J is TRBJ2-5; TRBD2 aligns across 8 bases. Germline CDR1 is SNHLY and CDR2 is FYNNEI. Losses at the gene ends were 3 bases for V and 4 bases for J; bases not matched to a gene: 7. The CDR3 consists of 15 residues. In DNA form, the CDR3 reads TGTGCCAGCAGTGAGGAGCGGGGGTCACGAGAGACCCAGTACTTC. It translates to CASSEERGSRETQYF. The full variable domain, its missing parts supplied by reference TRBV2 and TRBJ2-5, is EPEVTQTPSHQVTQMGQEVILRCVPISNHLYFYWYRQILGQKVEFLVSFYNNEISEKSEIFDDQFSVERPDGSNFTLKIRSTKLEDSAMYFCASSEERGSRETQYFGPGTRLLVL.

The CDR3 DNA is TGCGCCAGCAGCCAAGGCCAGGGGAGTCAGCTAAACTATGGCTACACCTTC. Residues: CASSQGQGSQLNYGYTF. The V gene is TRBV4-1, the J gene TRBJ1-2; D is perhaps TRBD1 (6 bases). V lost 1 base to trimming and J lost 2 bases, with 17 bases between them. The CDR3 is 17 residues long. CDR1 MGHRA and CDR2 YSYEKL come from the germline V gene.

The chain carries TRBV5-6 and TRBJ2-3; 9 positions agree with TRBD2. J was trimmed by 5 bases and V by 0 bases; bases with no gene match: 13. CDR3 length: 18 amino acids. The V gene's germline CDR1 is SGHDT and CDR2 YYEEEE. The CDR3 coding sequence is TGTGCCAGCAGCTTGGTGAGCGGGGGGCCCACCCTAAAAGATACGCAGTATTTT. This codes for CASSLVSGGPTLKDTQYF.

J is TRBJ2-1 and V is TRBV7-3, with 12 bases matching TRBD2. Germline CDR1 reads SGHTA; CDR2 reads FQGTGA. This CDR3 region has 15 residues. J lost 6 bases, V lost 4 bases, and 4 bases had no gene match. This CDR3 is CASSSSSGGANEQFF. DNA for the CDR3: TGTGCCAGCAGCTCCTCTAGCGGGGGGGCCAATGAGCAGTTCTTC.

This clone showed up just once. This chain links TRBV6-5 with TRBJ2-5; TRBD1 is a possible D gene (6 bases). CDR3 size: 13 residues. The germline V and J ends were trimmed by 6 bases and 0 bases, with 8 bases remaining between them. Germline V gives CDR1 MNHEY, CDR2 SVGAGI. The CDR3 DNA is TGTGCCAGCAGGACAGGCGACCAAGAGACCCAGTACTTC. This gives the protein CASRTGDQETQYF.

CDR3 in amino acids: CASSPGTYPYQPQHF. The CDR3, as DNA: TGTGCCAGTAGTCCCGGGACTTACCCGTATCAGCCCCAGCATTTT. J is TRBJ1-5 and V is TRBV19, with D possibly being TRBD1 (5 bases). Looked up from germline, CDR1 is LNHDA and CDR2 is SQIVND (reference sequence). Deletions cut 5 bases from V and 5 bases from J, with 16 bases between. The CDR3 length is 15 residues.

The V call is TRBV4-3, the J call TRBJ2-3; possibly TRBD2 for D (5 bases). There are 18 residues in the CDR3. The V gene lost 1 base and the J gene lost 7 bases, with 24 bases spanning the gap. The germline V gene encodes CDR1 LGHNA and CDR2 YSLEER. Written as DNA, the CDR3 is TGCGCCAGCAGCCAAGGAGAAGCACTAGGGATAGGAAAGAATACGCAGTATTTT. Protein product: CASSQGEALGIGKNTQYF.

The chain links TRBV11-2 to TRBJ2-1, with D perhaps matching TRBD1 (6 bases). The CDR3 totals 15 residues. Germline-derived CDR1 and CDR2 are SGHAT and FQNNGV. Trimming left V 3 bases short and J 8 bases short, with 17 bases between. The CDR3 reads CASSFRDILRDEQFF. Here the CDR3 DNA reads TGTGCCAGCAGCTTCCGGGACATTCTTCGGGATGAGCAGTTCTTC.

The J gene is TRBJ1-6, the V gene TRBV15; the match to TRBD1 covers 7 bases. This CDR3 is built from 15 residues. J gave up 7 bases and V 3 bases, and 6 bases lay outside the gene matches. The germline V gene encodes CDR1 LNHNV and CDR2 YYDKDF (reference sequence). The DNA for the CDR3 is TGTGCCACCAGCAGCTCGGACAGGTCAAATTCACCCCTCCACTTT. Amino acid sequence: CATSSSDRSNSPLHF.

This rearrangement joins TRBV6-5 to TRBJ2-1; 12 nucleotides align to TRBD2. The CDR3 extends over 16 amino acids. Germline CDR1 is MNHEY and CDR2 is SVGAGI. Trimming cost V 4 bases and J 5 bases; bases outside gene matches: 6. The chain's CDR3 is CASSSPTSGSNNEQFF. The CDR3 region has the DNA TGTGCCAGCAGTTCCCCGACTAGCGGGAGTAACAATGAGCAGTTCTTC.

This chain connects TRBV19 to TRBJ1-5, with 7 bases identical to TRBD1. The CDR3 is 13 residues long. Per germline, CDR1 LNHDA and CDR2 SQIVND (reference sequence). V shed 4 bases and J 7 bases; nucleotides not matched to a gene: 4. CDR3 nucleotides: TGTGCCAGTAGTACCGACAGGGCCCAGCCCCAGCATTTT. Amino acids: CASSTDRAQPQHF.

The V call is TRBV15, the J call TRBJ1-2; D possibly corresponds to TRBD1 (6 bases). CDR1 is LNHNV, CDR2 YYDKDF, per germline (reference sequence). This CDR3 is 18 amino acids long. V gave up 0 bases and J gave up 5 bases, with 22 bases separating them. The CDR3 DNA reads TGTGCCACCAGCAGAGATTACACCCCCCACAGGGATGGGTATGGCTACACCTTC. The encoded protein is CATSRDYTPHRDGYGYTF.

The chain carries TRBV5-1 and TRBJ2-1; D gene uncertain. This CDR3 is 14 amino acids long. V was shortened by 0 bases and J by 9 bases, with 13 bases between the two germline ends. Germline lookup yields CDR1 SGHRS and CDR2 YFSETQ. The CDR3 loop is CASSLGDLTGEQFF. The CDR3 DNA follows: TGCGCCAGCAGCTTGGGAGATCTCACGGGTGAGCAGTTCTTC.

This clone is a singleton in its sample. V and J are TRBV9 and TRBJ2-1; 8 bases are a match to TRBD2. CDR3 length equals 16 residues. The V and J ends lost 4 bases and 3 bases, in that order; junction bases with no gene match: 9. CDR1 and CDR2 from the germline V gene are SGDLS and YYNGEE. For the CDR3, the DNA is TGTGCCAGCAGCCCGCGTTTAGCGGGGCTCTACAATGAGCAGTTCTTC. Translated: CASSPRLAGLYNEQFF.

The V call is TRBV6-1, the J call TRBJ2-5; 10 nucleotides align to TRBD1. Per germline, CDR1 MNHNS and CDR2 SASEGT. This CDR3 region has 15 residues. V shed 5 bases, J shed 3 bases, and the junction held 6 bases outside the gene matches. CDR3 residues: CASSLWTGGEETQYF. DNA for the CDR3: TGTGCCAGCAGTCTGTGGACAGGGGGAGAAGAGACCCAGTACTTC.

The chain joins TRBV28 to TRBJ1-1, with TRBD1 matching over 11 bases. Trimming removed 3 bases from V and 10 bases from J; junction bases left unmatched: 7. Germline values: CDR1 MDHEN, CDR2 SYDVKM. The length of the CDR3 is 14 residues. The CDR3 here is CASSLGQGDGGAFF. CDR3 nucleotide sequence: TGTGCCAGCAGTTTGGGACAGGGGGACGGAGGAGCTTTCTTT.

V usage is TRBV19 and J usage is TRBJ2-2; 10 bases align to TRBD2. This CDR3 is 18 amino acids long. Germline values: CDR1 LNHDA, CDR2 SQIVND (reference sequence). The V gene end was trimmed by 4 bases and the J gene end by 0 bases; junction bases not matched to a gene: 8. CDR3 DNA: TGTGCCAGTAGTAGCCTAGCGGGGGACCTCGCGAACACCGGGGAGCTGTTTTTT. Protein: CASSSLAGDLANTGELFF.